Sequencing of this T cell receptor (beta chain) was carried out in a study of identical twins. Study outcomes and limitations: The presence of invariant MAIT and iNKT cells could partly confound analyses of zero-insertion sequences. Modelling underestimated the level of out-of-frame TCR alpha sharing observed in monozygotic twins.

This CDR3 comprises 14 residues. V lost 6 bases and J lost 4, with 18 bases in between. Per the germline V gene, CDR1 is DFQATT and CDR2 is SNEGSKA (reference sequence). Remarks on this clonotype: Antigen specificity is unknown.

A universal primer site came from template switching; cDNA carried unique molecular identifiers. Via MiXCR, TCRdb re-called the 5' RACE reads, giving one row per CDR3 protein. The table lists around 470,000 distinct CDR3 sequences, 12% to 15% of them singletons. Another study also made use of these data, one on yellow fever vaccine responses in identical twins. That paper notes: After vaccination, twins' T cell response reportedly seemed partly convergent, partly personalized.

This chain uses TRBV20-1 with TRBJ2-5; tentative D call: TRBD2 (5 bases). This TCR was sampled from a woman younger than 35 in good health. The sample consisted of CD4+ T cells sorted from blood. The CDR3 sequence is CSAPGMEWGETQYF. As DNA, the CDR3 is TGCAGTGCCCCGGGGATGGAATGGGGAGAGACCCAGTACTTC.